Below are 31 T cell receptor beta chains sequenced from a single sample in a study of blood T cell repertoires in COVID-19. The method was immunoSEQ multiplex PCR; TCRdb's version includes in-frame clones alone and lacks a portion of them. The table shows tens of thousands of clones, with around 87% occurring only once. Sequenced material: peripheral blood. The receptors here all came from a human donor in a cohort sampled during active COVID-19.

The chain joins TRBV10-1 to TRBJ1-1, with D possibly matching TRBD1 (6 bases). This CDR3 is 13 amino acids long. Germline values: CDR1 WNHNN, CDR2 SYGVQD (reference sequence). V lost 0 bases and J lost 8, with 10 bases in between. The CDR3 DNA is TGCGCCAGCAGTGAGTCCCGGACAGCCGAAGCTTTCTTT. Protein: CASSESRTAEAFF.

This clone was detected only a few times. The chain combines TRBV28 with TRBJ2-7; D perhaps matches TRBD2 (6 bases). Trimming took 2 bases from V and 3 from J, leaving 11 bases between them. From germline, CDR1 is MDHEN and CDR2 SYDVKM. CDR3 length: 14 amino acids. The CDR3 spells CASSLLARLYEQYF. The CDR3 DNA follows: TGTGCCAGCAGTTTACTAGCGAGACTCTACGAGCAGTACTTC.

The CDR3 protein is CAWSSSQGISYEQYF. The CDR3 nucleotides are TGTGCCTGGAGTTCGTCACAGGGAATCTCCTACGAGCAGTACTTC. This chain joins TRBV30 and TRBJ2-7; D is possibly TRBD1 (6 bases). Trimming left V 2 bases short and J 0 bases short, with 14 bases between. Germline lookup yields CDR1 GTSNPN and CDR2 SVGIG (reference sequence). CDR3 length equals 15 residues.

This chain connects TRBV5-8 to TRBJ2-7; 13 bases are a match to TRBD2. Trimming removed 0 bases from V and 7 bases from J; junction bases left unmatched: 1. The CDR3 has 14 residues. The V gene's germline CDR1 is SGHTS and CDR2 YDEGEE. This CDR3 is CASSLAGLAGEQYF. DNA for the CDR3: TGTGCCAGCAGCTTGGCGGGACTAGCGGGGGAGCAGTACTTC. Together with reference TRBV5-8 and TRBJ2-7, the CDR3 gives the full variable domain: EAGVTQSPTHLIKTRGQQATLRCSPISGHTSVYWYQQALGLGLQFLLWYDEGEERNRGNFPPRFSGRQFPNYSSELNVNALELEDSALYLCASSLAGLAGEQYFGPGTRLTVT.

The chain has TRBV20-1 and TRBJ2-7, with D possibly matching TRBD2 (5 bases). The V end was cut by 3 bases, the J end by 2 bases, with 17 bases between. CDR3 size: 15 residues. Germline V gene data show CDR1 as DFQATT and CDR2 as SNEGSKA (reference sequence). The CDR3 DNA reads TGCAGTGCTAGTCGTAGAGCGGCAGGAACCTACGAGCAGTACTTC. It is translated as CSASRRAAGTYEQYF.

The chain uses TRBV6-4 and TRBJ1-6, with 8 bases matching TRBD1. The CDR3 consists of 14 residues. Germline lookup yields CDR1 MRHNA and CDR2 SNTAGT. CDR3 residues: CPRTGSSYNSPLHF. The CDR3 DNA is TGTCCCCGGACAGGGAGCTCCTATAATTCACCCCTCCACTTT.

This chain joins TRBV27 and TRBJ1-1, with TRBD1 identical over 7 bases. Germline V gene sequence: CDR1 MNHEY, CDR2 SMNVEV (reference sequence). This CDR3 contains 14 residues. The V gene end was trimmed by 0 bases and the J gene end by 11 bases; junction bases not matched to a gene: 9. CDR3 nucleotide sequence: TGTGCCAGCAGTTTATCCTCGACAGGGTTGAGGGCTTTCTTT. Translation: CASSLSSTGLRAFF.

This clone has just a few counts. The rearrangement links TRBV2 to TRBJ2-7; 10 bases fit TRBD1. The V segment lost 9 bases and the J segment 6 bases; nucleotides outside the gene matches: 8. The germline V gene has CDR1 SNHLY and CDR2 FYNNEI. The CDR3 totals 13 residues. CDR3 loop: CARTGQGLCEQYF. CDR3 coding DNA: TGTGCCAGGACGGGACAGGGGTTGTGCGAGCAGTACTTC.

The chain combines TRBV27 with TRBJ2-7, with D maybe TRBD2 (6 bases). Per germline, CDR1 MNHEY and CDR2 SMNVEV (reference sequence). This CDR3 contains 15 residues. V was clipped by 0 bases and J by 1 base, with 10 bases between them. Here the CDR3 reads CASSLSPSASYEQYF. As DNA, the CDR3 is TGTGCCAGCAGTTTATCGCCTAGCGCTTCCTACGAGCAGTACTTC.

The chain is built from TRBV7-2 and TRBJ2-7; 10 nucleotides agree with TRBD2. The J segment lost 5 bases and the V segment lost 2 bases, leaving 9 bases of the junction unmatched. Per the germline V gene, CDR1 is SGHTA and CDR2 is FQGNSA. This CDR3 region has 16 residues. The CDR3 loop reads CASSLTKREGPDEQYF. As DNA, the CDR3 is TGTGCCAGCAGCTTAACTAAGCGGGAGGGCCCCGACGAGCAGTACTTC. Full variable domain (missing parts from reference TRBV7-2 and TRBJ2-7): GAGVSQSPSNKVTEKGKDVELRCDPISGHTALYWYRQSLGQGLEFLIYFQGNSAPDKSGLPSDRFSAERTGGSVSTLTIQRTQQEDSAVYLCASSLTKREGPDEQYFGPGTRLTVT.

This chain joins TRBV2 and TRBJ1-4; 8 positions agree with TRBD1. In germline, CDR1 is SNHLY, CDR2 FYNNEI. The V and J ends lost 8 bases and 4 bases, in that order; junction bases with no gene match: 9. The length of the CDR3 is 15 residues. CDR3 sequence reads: CASEGQGGDNEKLFF. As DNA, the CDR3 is TGTGCCAGCGAAGGACAGGGCGGGGATAATGAAAAACTGTTTTTT. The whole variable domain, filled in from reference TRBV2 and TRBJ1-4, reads EPEVTQTPSHQVTQMGQEVILRCVPISNHLYFYWYRQILGQKVEFLVSFYNNEISEKSEIFDDQFSVERPDGSNFTLKIRSTKLEDSAMYFCASEGQGGDNEKLFFGSGTQLSVL.

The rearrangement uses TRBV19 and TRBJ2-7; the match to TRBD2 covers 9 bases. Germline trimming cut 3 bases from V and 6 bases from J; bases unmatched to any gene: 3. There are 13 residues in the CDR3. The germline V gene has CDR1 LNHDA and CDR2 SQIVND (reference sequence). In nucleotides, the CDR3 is TGTGCCAGTAGTATGTCGACTAGCGGCGAGCAGTACTTC. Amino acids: CASSMSTSGEQYF.

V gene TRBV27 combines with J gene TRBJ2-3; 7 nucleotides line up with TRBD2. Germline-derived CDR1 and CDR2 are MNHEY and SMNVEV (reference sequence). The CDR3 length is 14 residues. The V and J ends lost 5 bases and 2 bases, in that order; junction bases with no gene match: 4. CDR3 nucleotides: TGTGCCAGCAGTCAAGCGGGGATCACAGATACGCAGTATTTT. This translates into CASSQAGITDTQYF.

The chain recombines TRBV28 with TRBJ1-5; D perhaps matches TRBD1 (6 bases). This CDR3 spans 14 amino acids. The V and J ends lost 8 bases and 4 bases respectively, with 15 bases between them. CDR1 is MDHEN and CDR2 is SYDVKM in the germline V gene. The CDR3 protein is CASQSQGSNQPQHF. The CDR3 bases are TGTGCCAGCCAATCACAGGGTAGTAATCAGCCCCAGCATTTT.

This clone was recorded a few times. The CDR3 reads CASSIGRQWAIGYTF. Here the CDR3 DNA reads TGTGCCAGTAGTATAGGTCGACAGTGGGCTATCGGCTACACCTTC. This rearrangement joins TRBV19 to TRBJ1-2, with a tentative D call TRBD1 (5 bases). The CDR3 runs to 15 residues. V lost 1 base and J lost 8, with 17 bases in between. Germline lookup yields CDR1 LNHDA and CDR2 SQIVND (reference sequence).

The CDR3 nucleotides are TGTGCCAGCAGCCCGGGAGCTAGCTATGGCTACACCTTC. This encodes CASSPGASYGYTF. This chain uses TRBV3-1 (or the pseudogene TRBV3-2) with TRBJ1-2; D unresolved. Germline CDR1 is LGHDT and CDR2 is YNNKEL (reference sequence). Trimming shortened V by 4 bases and J by 4 bases, and 10 bases separated the two germline ends. The CDR3 runs 13 residues.

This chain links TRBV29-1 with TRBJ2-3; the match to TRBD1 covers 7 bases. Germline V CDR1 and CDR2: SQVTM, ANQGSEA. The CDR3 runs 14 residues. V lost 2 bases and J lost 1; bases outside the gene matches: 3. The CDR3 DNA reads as TGCAGCGTTGAAACAGGGGTGGGCACAGATACGCAGTATTTT. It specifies CSVETGVGTDTQYF.

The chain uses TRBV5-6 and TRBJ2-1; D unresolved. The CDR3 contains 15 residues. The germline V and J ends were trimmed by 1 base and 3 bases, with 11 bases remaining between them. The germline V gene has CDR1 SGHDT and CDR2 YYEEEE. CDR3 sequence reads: CASSLFSANYNEQFF. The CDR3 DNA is TGTGCCAGCAGCTTGTTCTCTGCGAACTACAATGAGCAGTTCTTC.

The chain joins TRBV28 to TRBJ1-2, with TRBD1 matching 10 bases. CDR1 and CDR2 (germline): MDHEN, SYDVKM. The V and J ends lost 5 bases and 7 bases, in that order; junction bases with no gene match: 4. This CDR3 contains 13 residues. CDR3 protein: CASSRQGAAGYTF. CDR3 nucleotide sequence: TGTGCCAGCAGTCGACAGGGGGCGGCTGGCTACACCTTC.

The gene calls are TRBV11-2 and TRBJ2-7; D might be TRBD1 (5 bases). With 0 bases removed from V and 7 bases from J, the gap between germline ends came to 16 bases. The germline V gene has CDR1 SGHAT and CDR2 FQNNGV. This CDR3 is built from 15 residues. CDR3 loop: CASSLDSGSPWEQYF. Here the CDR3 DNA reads TGTGCCAGCAGCTTAGATTCAGGGTCCCCCTGGGAGCAGTACTTC. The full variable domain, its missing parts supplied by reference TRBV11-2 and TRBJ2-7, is EAGVAQSPRYKIIEKRQSVAFWCNPISGHATLYWYQQILGQGPKLLIQFQNNGVVDDSQLPKDRFSAERLKGVDSTLKIQPAKLEDSAVYLCASSLDSGSPWEQYFGPGTRLTVT.

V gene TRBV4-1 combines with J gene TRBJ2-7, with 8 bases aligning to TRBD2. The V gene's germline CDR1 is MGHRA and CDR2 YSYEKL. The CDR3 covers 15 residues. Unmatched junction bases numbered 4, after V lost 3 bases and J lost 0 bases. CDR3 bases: TGCGCCAGCAGCCACTTCACTAGCGGCTCCTACGAGCAGTACTTC. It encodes CASSHFTSGSYEQYF.

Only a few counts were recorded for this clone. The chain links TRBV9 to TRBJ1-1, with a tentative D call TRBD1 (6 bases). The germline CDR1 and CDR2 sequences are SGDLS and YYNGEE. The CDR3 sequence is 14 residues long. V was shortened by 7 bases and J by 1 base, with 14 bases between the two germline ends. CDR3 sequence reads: CASGGGQGNTEAFF. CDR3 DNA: TGTGCCAGCGGTGGGGGACAAGGGAACACTGAAGCTTTCTTT.

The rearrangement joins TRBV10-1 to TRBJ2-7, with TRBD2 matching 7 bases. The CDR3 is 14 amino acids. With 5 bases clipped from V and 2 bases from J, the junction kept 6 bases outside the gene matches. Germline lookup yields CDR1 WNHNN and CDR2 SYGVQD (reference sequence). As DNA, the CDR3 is TGCGCCAGCAGTCAAGCGGGGTCCCCCTACGAGCAGTACTTC. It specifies CASSQAGSPYEQYF.

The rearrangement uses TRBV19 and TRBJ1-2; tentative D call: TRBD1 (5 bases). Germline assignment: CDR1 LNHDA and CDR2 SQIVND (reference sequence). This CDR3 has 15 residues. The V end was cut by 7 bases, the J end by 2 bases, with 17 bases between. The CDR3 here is CASTEEGIGNYGYTF. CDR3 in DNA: TGTGCCAGTACGGAGGAGGGGATTGGGAACTATGGCTACACCTTC.

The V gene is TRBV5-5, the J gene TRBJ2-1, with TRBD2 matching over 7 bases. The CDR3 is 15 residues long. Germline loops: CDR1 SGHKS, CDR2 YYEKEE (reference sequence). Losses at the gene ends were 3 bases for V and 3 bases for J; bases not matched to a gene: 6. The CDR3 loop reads CASSSAGTIYNEQFF. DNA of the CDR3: TGTGCCAGCAGCTCAGCTGGGACTATCTACAATGAGCAGTTCTTC.

The CDR3: CATSRDGAGGESEWSTDTQYF. DNA for the CDR3: TGTGCCACCAGCAGAGACGGCGCGGGGGGGGAGTCGGAATGGAGCACAGATACGCAGTATTTT. The V call is TRBV15, the J call TRBJ2-3; TRBD2 aligns across 9 bases. The CDR3 length is 21 residues. Germline trimming cut 0 bases from V and 0 bases from J; bases unmatched to any gene: 16. Germline lookup yields CDR1 LNHNV and CDR2 YYDKDF (reference sequence).

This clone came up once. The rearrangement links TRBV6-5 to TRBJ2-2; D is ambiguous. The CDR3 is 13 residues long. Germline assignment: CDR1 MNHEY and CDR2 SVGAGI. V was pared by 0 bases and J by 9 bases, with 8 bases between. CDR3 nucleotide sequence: TGTGCCAGCAGTTACTCGATTACTCGGGAGCTGTTTTTT. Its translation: CASSYSITRELFF.

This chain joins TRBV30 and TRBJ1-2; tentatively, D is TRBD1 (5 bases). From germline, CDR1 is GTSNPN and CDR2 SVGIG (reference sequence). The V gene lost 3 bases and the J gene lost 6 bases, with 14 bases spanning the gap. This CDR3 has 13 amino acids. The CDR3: CAWRSGGGDGYTF. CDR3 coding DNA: TGTGCCTGGAGATCCGGGGGAGGCGATGGCTACACCTTC.

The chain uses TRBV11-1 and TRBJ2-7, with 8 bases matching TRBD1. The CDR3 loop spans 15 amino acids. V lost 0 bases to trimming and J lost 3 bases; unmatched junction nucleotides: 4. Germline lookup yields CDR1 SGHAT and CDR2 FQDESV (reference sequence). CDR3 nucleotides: TGTGCCAGCAGCTTAGCGCAGGGGGCTGACTACGAGCAGTACTTC. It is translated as CASSLAQGADYEQYF.

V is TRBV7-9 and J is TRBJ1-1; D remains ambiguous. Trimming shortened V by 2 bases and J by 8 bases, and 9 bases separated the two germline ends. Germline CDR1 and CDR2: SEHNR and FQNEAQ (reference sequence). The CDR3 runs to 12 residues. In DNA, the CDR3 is TGTGCCAGCAGCTTACTGGGGAGGGAAGCTTTCTTT. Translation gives CASSLLGREAFF.

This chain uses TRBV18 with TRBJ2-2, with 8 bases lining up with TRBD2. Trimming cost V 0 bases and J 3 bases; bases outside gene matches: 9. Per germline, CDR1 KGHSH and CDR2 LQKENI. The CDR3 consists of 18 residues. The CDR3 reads CASSPPGLAGGYTGELFF. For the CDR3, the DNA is TGTGCCAGCTCACCACCAGGTCTTGCGGGAGGCTACACCGGGGAGCTGTTTTTT. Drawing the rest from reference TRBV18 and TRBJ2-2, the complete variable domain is NAGVMQNPRHLVRRRGQEARLRCSPMKGHSHVYWYRQLPEEGLKFMVYLQKENIIDESGMPKERFSAEFPKEGPSILRIQQVVRGDSAAYFCASSPPGLAGGYTGELFFGEGSRLTVL.